The clone carrying this T cell receptor (beta chain) turned up a few times. Its antigen is unknown. From RNA transcripts, TCR beta CDR3 regions were amplified. When the TCR CDR3 underwent first-round RT-PCR, the HTBI primer set was used. TCRdb passed the multiplex PCR reads through MiXCR, listing each CDR3 protein once. The table lists some 500,000 distinct CDR3 sequences, 15% to 20% of them singletons, with approximately 30% in the top ten. These data originate in a study of T cells in Graves' hyperthyroidism and ophthalmopathy. Overall study findings and caveats: Before onset, by a median of approximately 6.8 months, the model predicted ophthalmopathy. Stable hyperthyroidism and ophthalmopathy were separated using 13 V-J signatures.

The CDR3 length is 15 residues. After removal of 5 bases from V and 5 bases from J, the junction contained 6 bases not matched to a gene. In germline, CDR1 is SGHNT, CDR2 YYREEE (reference sequence). The specimen sequenced was blood. This chain links TRBV5-4 with TRBJ2-3; 12 bases match TRBD2. The receptor was derived from a woman under 40 with Graves' ophthalmopathy. The CDR3 sequence: CASSQLAGGVDTQYF. DNA of the CDR3: TGTGCCAGCAGTCAGCTAGCGGGGGGGGTAGATACGCAGTATTTT.